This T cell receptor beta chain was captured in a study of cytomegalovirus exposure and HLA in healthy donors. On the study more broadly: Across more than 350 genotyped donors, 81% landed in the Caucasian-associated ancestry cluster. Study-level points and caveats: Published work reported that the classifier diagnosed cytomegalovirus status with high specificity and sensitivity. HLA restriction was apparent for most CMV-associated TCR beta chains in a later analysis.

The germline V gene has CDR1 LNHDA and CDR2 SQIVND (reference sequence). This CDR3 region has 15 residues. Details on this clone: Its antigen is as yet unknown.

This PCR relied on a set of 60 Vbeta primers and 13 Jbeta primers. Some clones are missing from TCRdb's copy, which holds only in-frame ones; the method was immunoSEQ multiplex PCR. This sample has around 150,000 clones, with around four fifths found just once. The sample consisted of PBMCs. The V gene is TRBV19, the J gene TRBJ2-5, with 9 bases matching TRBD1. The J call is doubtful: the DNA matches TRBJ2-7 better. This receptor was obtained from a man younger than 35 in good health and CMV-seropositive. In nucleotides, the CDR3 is TGTGCCAGTAGCATCGGGACAGGGCAATCCTACGAGCAGTACTTC. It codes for CASSIGTGQSYEQYF.